A selection of T cell receptor beta chains follows, all from one sample in a study of cytomegalovirus exposure and HLA in healthy donors. TCRdb's copy holds only in-frame clones and misses some; the assay was immunoSEQ multiplex PCR. This sample has 150,000 to 200,000 clones; more than 65% occur once, and the top ten carry approximately 1.6%. Source material: PBMCs. The receptors here all came from a male donor in good health and CMV-seronegative. Each CDR3 is given with its conserved first and last residue. Fields, in order: V gene, clone size, J gene, D gene, CDR3 DNA, CDR3 protein. A D gene is named only where the DNA matches it firmly. The size of a clone is reported for some rows only, either as once, few or many, or as a class for expanded clones.

TRBV7-2	NA	TRBJ2-3	NA	TGTGCCAGCAGTCCAAGACTAGTTTCAGATACGCAGTATTTT	CASSPRLVSDTQYF
TRBV10-3	NA	TRBJ1-1	NA	TGTGCCATCAAGAATGCGCTGAACACTGAAGCTTTCTTT	CAIKNALNTEAFF
TRBV6-5	few	TRBJ1-2	TRBD1	TGTGCCAGCAGGATCGACAGGGGGCGCCTCTATGGCTACACCTTC	CASRIDRGRLYGYTF
TRBV2	NA	TRBJ1-4	NA	TGTGCCAGCAGACGGGATACGGAAAAACTGTTTTTT	CASRRDTEKLFF
TRBV5-4	NA	TRBJ2-2	TRBD2	TGTGCCAGCAGCTCCTCCGGGACTAGCGGGAGTGGGAAGCTGTTTTTT	CASSSSGTSGSGKLFF
TRBV11-1	NA	TRBJ1-6	NA	TGTGCCAGCAGCCCAATACGGGACAACTATTCACCCCTCCACTTT	CASSPIRDNYSPLHF
TRBV7-9	NA	TRBJ2-3	NA	TGTGCCAGCAGCTTAGAGGGAGCTGCCACAGATACGCAGTATTTT	CASSLEGAATDTQYF
TRBV7-2	NA	TRBJ2-5	TRBD2	TGTGCCAGCAGCCCTCAAATGGGGACGGGAGGGACCCAGTACTTC	CASSPQMGTGGTQYF
TRBV9	NA	TRBJ2-7	TRBD2	TGTGCCAGCAGCGGGGAGGGGGAGCAGTACTTC	CASSGEGEQYF
TRBV7-3	NA	TRBJ2-2	TRBD2	TGTGCCAGCAGCGTGACTAGCGGGACAGCTGCCGGGGAGCTGTTTTTT	CASSVTSGTAAGELFF
TRBV5-4	NA	TRBJ1-2	TRBD1	TGTGCCAGCAGCTTTGGACAGGCGGTCTATGGCTACACCTTC	CASSFGQAVYGYTF
TRBV6-5	NA	TRBJ1-1	TRBD1	TGTGCCAGCAGTGCGCGGGGACAGGCTAAGGGTGAAGCTTTCTTT	CASSARGQAKGEAFF
TRBV11-3	NA	TRBJ2-7	NA	TGTGCCAGCAGCTTCTTCCCCGAGGGCGAGCAGTACTTC	CASSFFPEGEQYF
TRBV19	NA	TRBJ1-1	TRBD1	TGTGCCAGTAGTATAAGACAGGGGGCGTGGAACACTGAAGCTTTCTTT	CASSIRQGAWNTEAFF
TRBV7-2	NA	TRBJ1-5	TRBD1	TGTGCCAGCAGCACAGGGACAGGGGGTTGGGAGCCCCAGCATTTT	CASSTGTGGWEPQHF
TRBV6-1	NA	TRBJ1-1	TRBD1	TGTGCCAGCAGGAGGGGGCGAGCTTTCTTT	CASRRGRAFF
TRBV18	few	TRBJ2-1	TRBD2	TGTGCCAGCTCACCGGGCCTTGGGGGAGGGCCATACAATGAGCAGTTCTTC	CASSPGLGGGPYNEQFF
TRBV19	NA	TRBJ1-2	TRBD1	TGTGCCAGTAGTACGGACAGGGGGCGGCCTGGGATCTATGGCTACACCTTC	CASSTDRGRPGIYGYTF
TRBV19	once	TRBJ1-2	NA	TGTGCCAGTAGTATGCGTGGAGGGACCACAAAAACCCCCTATGGCTACACCTTC	CASSMRGGTTKTPYGYTF